The 8 T cell receptor beta chains presented below share a single source sample, sequenced in a study of vaccination effects on CD4 cells after COVID-19. Sequencing was performed with immunoSEQ multiplex PCR; in TCRdb, only in-frame clones are kept and a portion is missing. The sample contains roughly 71,000 clones, under 80% of which appear only once. Antigens for these TCRs are unknown. Antigen-specific CD4+ T cells were first expanded with viral peptide pools by the ViraFEST assay and only then sequenced. Around day 10 of culture, CD4+ T cells were separated out. Subjects were given two BNT162b2 or mRNA-1273 vaccine doses. The sequencing here drew on CD4+ T cells from PBMCs cultured with HCoV-OC43 spike peptides, taken after COVID-19 vaccination. Subset: HCoV-OC43 spike overlapping peptide pool stimulation. Receptors were obtained from a human donor who received a COVID-19 vaccine.

The rearrangement joins TRBV12-5 to TRBJ2-5; TRBD1 matches 12 bases. The V and J ends lost 1 base and 5 bases, in that order; junction bases with no gene match: 2. The CDR3 length is 15 residues. The germline V gene encodes CDR1 LGHNT and CDR2 FRNRAP. This CDR3 reads CASGLDGTGGETQYF. CDR3 in DNA: TGTGCTAGTGGTTTGGACGGGACAGGGGGCGAGACCCAGTACTTC.

The chain uses TRBV10-2 and TRBJ1-1; D gene unclear. The germline gives CDR1 WSHSY, CDR2 SAAADI. The CDR3 consists of 14 residues. V was pared by 2 bases and J by 4 bases, with 11 bases between. The CDR3 DNA follows: TGCGCCAGCAGTGAGCCCACGAGCCTCACTGAAGCTTTCTTT. Protein sequence: CASSEPTSLTEAFF.

J is TRBJ1-2 and V is TRBV5-1, with D unresolved. CDR3 length: 18 amino acids. Germline CDR1 is SGHRS and CDR2 is YFSETQ. The V and J ends lost 0 bases and 0 bases respectively, with 18 bases between them. Written as DNA, the CDR3 is TGCGCCAGCAGCTTGGATTTGGTGGGCCGGACGACTAACTATGGCTACACCTTC. Protein product: CASSLDLVGRTTNYGYTF.

This clone occurred once. The chain links TRBV6-6 to TRBJ1-2; D gene ambiguous. CDR1 is MNHNY, CDR2 SVGAGI, per germline (reference sequence). The CDR3 extends over 14 amino acids. The V end was cut by 1 base, the J end by 6 bases, with 12 bases between. The CDR3 sequence is CASSYLVSTHGYTF. The DNA of the CDR3 is TGTGCCAGCAGTTACTTGGTGTCGACCCATGGCTACACCTTC.

The V call is TRBV2, the J call TRBJ1-1; TRBD1 matches at 7 bases. This CDR3 comprises 14 residues. V lost 6 bases and J lost 1; bases outside the gene matches: 5. Germline-derived CDR1 and CDR2 are SNHLY and FYNNEI. DNA of the CDR3: TGTGCCAGCAGGTTGACAGGGCGGAACACTGAAGCTTTCTTT. Encoded protein: CASRLTGRNTEAFF.

Here the CDR3 reads CASSRSGTGGETQYF. CDR3 bases: TGTGCCAGCAGTCGCTCCGGGACAGGGGGGGAGACCCAGTACTTC. The chain employs TRBV6-5 and TRBJ2-5; TRBD1 aligns across 11 bases. Germline lookup yields CDR1 MNHEY and CDR2 SVGAGI. The CDR3 is made up of 15 amino acids. The V and J ends lost 5 bases and 5 bases, in that order; junction bases with no gene match: 7.

This clone was seen more than once but under ten times. The gene calls are TRBV3-1 (or the pseudogene TRBV3-2) and TRBJ1-1; TRBD1 agrees at 8 bases. This CDR3 is 14 amino acids long. With 1 base clipped from V and 3 bases from J, the junction kept 1 base outside the gene matches. Germline V CDR1 and CDR2: LGHDT, YNNKEL (reference sequence). The CDR3 nucleotides read TGTGCCAGCAGCCAAGCAGGGGGCTACACTGAAGCTTTCTTT. This gives the protein CASSQAGGYTEAFF.

The count of this clone is one. The chain is built from TRBV6-4 and TRBJ2-1, with 9 bases lining up with TRBD1. Unmatched junction bases numbered 9, after V lost 6 bases and J lost 6 bases. This CDR3 contains 15 residues. Germline-derived CDR1 and CDR2 are MRHNA and SNTAGT. The CDR3 DNA is TGTGCCAGCAGGCCCCATGGGACAGGGCCCAATGAGCAGTTCTTC. This encodes CASRPHGTGPNEQFF.